This T cell receptor beta chain was profiled in a study of neoadjuvant anti-PD-1 for oral cavity cancer. Across the whole study: Nivolumab at 3 mg/kg was mostly given biweekly, three to four doses, pre-surgery.

This CDR3 contains 17 residues. Germline CDR1 ENHRY, CDR2 SYGVKD. The junction had 8 bases not matched to a gene; V was cut back by 4 bases and J by 3 bases. Libraries were prepared by immunoSEQ multiplex PCR; TCRdb keeps only in-frame clonotypes and omits some of them. The top ten clones hold about 2.9% of a sample with about 7,500 clones, roughly 70% of them seen once. Patients were newly diagnosed with stage II-IVA oral cavity squamous cell carcinoma without prior systemic or radiation treatment. The source of this sequence is a person aged 35 to 85 with oral cavity squamous cell carcinoma. Here the sequenced sample was PBMCs, taken before nivolumab (anti-PD-1) treatment. The chain combines TRBV10-3 with TRBJ2-6; 8 positions match TRBD1. CDR3 amino acids: CAISAEAGGGGANVLTF. CDR3 nucleotide sequence: TGTGCCATCAGTGCGGAGGCAGGGGGCGGTGGGGCCAACGTCCTGACTTTC.